This T cell receptor (beta chain) was captured in a study of siplizumab effects on memory and regulatory T cells. Across the study: Without drug or with siplizumab at roughly 1 ug/mL, mixed lymphocyte reactions were set up in pairs.

A roughly six-day coculture at 37°C was performed with the mixed lymphocyte reaction cells. The germline V gene has CDR1 MNHNS and CDR2 SASEGT. V lost 2 bases and J lost 6, with 7 bases in between. The CDR3 is made up of 13 amino acids. Clones were read by immunoSEQ multiplex PCR, and TCRdb kept only the in-frame ones, dropping some. The data show about 15,000 clones, approximately 49% seen once. The study's findings and limits: Alloreactive sequences traceable to unstimulated CD4+ memory cells declined significantly under siplizumab.

As regards this clone: As yet, its antigen is unknown.

The receptor's source is a human donor in good health; the cells came from an allogeneic mixed lymphocyte reaction. The chain recombines TRBV6-1 with TRBJ2-2; D ambiguous. The material sequenced was CFSE-low (dividing) CD4+ T cells sorted from an allogeneic mixed lymphocyte reaction. CDR3 DNA sequence: TGTGCCAGCAGTGAACGTAGGGCCGGGGAGCTGTTTTTT. Amino acids: CASSERRAGELFF.